Below, 6 T cell receptor beta chains from the same sample are listed, as sequenced in a study of blood T cell repertoires in COVID-19. Clones were sequenced by immunoSEQ multiplex PCR, and TCRdb holds only the in-frame ones, with some missing. There are 450,000 to 500,000 clones in the sample; 75% to 90% occur only once, and 3.2% lies in the top ten. The specimen was peripheral blood. Every receptor here comes from a human donor in a cohort sampled during active COVID-19.

J is TRBJ2-1 and V is TRBV19, with TRBD2 as a possible D gene (5 bases). The CDR3 totals 12 residues. Germline V lookup: CDR1 LNHDA, CDR2 SQIVND (reference sequence). V was trimmed by 3 bases and J by 10 bases, leaving 10 bases between them. The CDR3 bases are TGTGCCAGTAGTATCGGGGTCTGGGAGCAGTTCTTC. Residues: CASSIGVWEQFF.

This chain joins TRBV7-2 and TRBJ2-5; maybe TRBD1 (5 bases). This CDR3 has 14 amino acids. The germline V gene has CDR1 SGHTA and CDR2 FQGNSA. V lost 2 bases, J lost 4 bases, and 11 bases lay in between. CDR3 amino acids: CASSLSQGIETQYF. DNA of the CDR3: TGTGCCAGCAGCTTATCCCAGGGTATAGAGACCCAGTACTTC.

This chain connects TRBV9 to TRBJ2-7; 8 positions agree with TRBD1. This CDR3 spans 13 amino acids. Unmatched junction bases numbered 2, after V lost 3 bases and J lost 3 bases. Per germline, CDR1 SGDLS and CDR2 YYNGEE. The chain's CDR3 is CASSGQGLYEQYF. CDR3 bases: TGTGCCAGCAGCGGACAGGGGCTCTACGAGCAGTACTTC.

The chain combines TRBV7-3 with TRBJ2-5, with D possibly matching TRBD2 (5 bases). Germline CDR1 is SGHTA and CDR2 is FQGTGA. V was shortened by 4 bases and J by 3 bases, with 15 bases between the two germline ends. This CDR3 is built from 15 residues. The CDR3 sequence is CASSSWSGREETQYF. The DNA of the CDR3 is TGTGCCAGCAGCTCCTGGTCCGGGCGGGAAGAGACCCAGTACTTC.

The genes are TRBV6-2 or TRBV6-3 and TRBJ2-3, with TRBD2 identical over 7 bases. Germline V gene data show CDR1 as MNHEY and CDR2 as SVGEGT. V gave up 5 bases and J gave up 1 base; unmatched junction bases: 9. The CDR3 totals 16 residues. CDR3 sequence (DNA): TGTGCCAGCAGTCCGCCGAGACTAGCAGGCACAGATACGCAGTATTTT. Its translation: CASSPPRLAGTDTQYF.

A word on this clone: Other DNA sequences of this sample code for an identical CDR3. The genes are TRBV27 and TRBJ1-5, with D perhaps TRBD1 (5 bases). The germline V gene encodes CDR1 MNHEY and CDR2 SMNVEV (reference sequence). The CDR3 has 15 amino acids. Between the trimmed V and J ends, which lost 6 bases and 2 bases, there was a span of 14 bases. The CDR3 protein is CASRSGGAGNQPQHF. CDR3 in DNA: TGTGCCAGCAGGTCTGGTGGGGCCGGCAATCAGCCCCAGCATTTT.